This TCR beta chain appears in the sequencing data of a study of Graves' ophthalmopathy and Graves' hyperthyroidism. Study-wide findings and caveats: The model's ophthalmopathy progression predictions had about 69% sensitivity and approximately 72% specificity. Thyroid clonotypes that were expanded above 0.001 frequency mostly also appeared in blood.

Remarks on this clonotype: Its antigen remains unidentified.

The sequenced template was RNA, covering the TCR beta CDR3 region. Following a first-round RT-PCR that used HTBI primers, a second-round multiplex PCR was carried out. In TCRdb, the multiplex PCR reads were re-called with MiXCR into one record per CDR3 protein. The data contain more than 550,000 distinct CDR3 sequences, roughly 39% of them seen just once; the ten biggest clones take up 3% to 3.5%. Trimming left V 4 bases short and J 9 bases short, with 13 bases between. There are 12 residues in the CDR3. Germline V gene data show CDR1 as SGHRS and CDR2 as YFSETQ. No donor had other autoimmune disease, uncontrolled infection, pregnancy or lactation. Sampling less than 13 ml of fresh peripheral blood provided the PBMCs.

This chain uses TRBV5-1 with TRBJ2-5; possibly TRBD1 for D (6 bases). The TCR comes from an adult man with Graves' ophthalmopathy. The sequenced material came from peripheral blood. CDR3 nucleotide sequence: TGCGCCAGCAGCCAGAGGGGGTTAGCCCAGTACTTC. As protein: CASSQRGLAQYF.